The 10 T cell receptor beta chains below were found in one sample sequenced in a study of blood T cell repertoires in COVID-19. Clones were read by immunoSEQ multiplex PCR, and TCRdb kept only the in-frame ones, dropping some. The top ten hold about 4.5% of the sample, which has some 100,000 clones, around 82% seen once. Sequencing was carried out using peripheral blood. These receptors were taken from a human donor in a cohort sampled during active or convalescent COVID-19.

The J gene is TRBJ2-7, the V gene TRBV7-8, with no clear D. CDR1 is SGHVS and CDR2 is FQNEAQ in the germline V gene. V lost 5 bases and J 3 bases, leaving 11 bases between the germline ends. The CDR3 totals 13 residues. This CDR3 reads CASSLGPLYEQYF. The CDR3 DNA follows: TGTGCCAGCAGCCTGGGCCCCCTCTACGAGCAGTACTTC. The entire variable domain, with the rest obtained from reference TRBV7-8 and TRBJ2-7, is as follows: GAGVSQSPRYKVAKRGQDVALRCDPISGHVSLFWYQQALGQGPEFLTYFQNEAQLDKSGLPSDRFFAERPEGSVSTLKIQRTQQEDSAVYLCASSLGPLYEQYFGPGTRLTVT.

V and J are TRBV6-6 and TRBJ2-5, with 9 positions matching TRBD1. The germline V gene encodes CDR1 MNHNY and CDR2 SVGAGI (reference sequence). The CDR3 spans 14 residues. The junction had 10 bases not matched to a gene; V was cut back by 7 bases and J by 7 bases. This CDR3 is CASTLEQGAGTQYF. The DNA of the CDR3 is TGTGCCAGCACTCTAGAACAGGGGGCGGGGACCCAGTACTTC.

The DNA for the CDR3 is TGTGCCAGCAGTAGGGACAGGGGTGACTATGGCTACACCTTC. Its protein product is CASSRDRGDYGYTF. The J gene is TRBJ1-2, the V gene TRBV6-5; 10 bases map to TRBD1. The trim removed 5 bases at V and 3 bases at J, leaving 3 bases unmatched. CDR1 is MNHEY, CDR2 SVGAGI, per germline. There are 14 residues in the CDR3.

As for this clone: The junction differs from germline at one of its ends, possibly a read error. This chain links TRBV23-1 with TRBJ2-7; D possibly corresponds to TRBD2 (5 bases). TRBV23-1 is placed among ORFs of uncertain function. CDR3 length: 10 residues. The DNA for the CDR3 is TGCGCCAGCAGTCAATCGAGGGTGGTATTC. This translates into CASSQSRVVF.

V is TRBV29-1 and J is TRBJ1-1, with a tentative D call TRBD1 (6 bases). CDR3 length equals 13 residues. The germline CDR1 and CDR2 sequences are SQVTM and ANQGSEA. V dropped 5 bases and J dropped 0 bases, with 10 bases sitting between them. The CDR3, as DNA: TGCAGCGTTCAGGGGCGAATGAACACTGAAGCTTTCTTT. Protein product: CSVQGRMNTEAFF.

Details on this clone: Other DNA sequences in the sample encode the same CDR3. The chain is built from TRBV5-1 and TRBJ2-2, with D maybe TRBD1 (6 bases). Germline V gives CDR1 SGHRS, CDR2 YFSETQ. With 0 bases removed from V and 2 bases from J, the gap between germline ends came to 8 bases. CDR3 length equals 15 residues. CDR3: CASSLDRVNTGELFF. For the CDR3, the DNA is TGCGCCAGCAGCTTGGACAGGGTCAACACCGGGGAGCTGTTTTTT.

The rearrangement links TRBV19 to TRBJ2-4; unclear D gene. CDR3 length equals 15 residues. Germline loops: CDR1 LNHDA, CDR2 SQIVND (reference sequence). The V end lost 3 bases, the J end lost 0 bases, and 9 bases lay between the germline ends. The CDR3 nucleotides read TGTGCCAGTAGTATTAGAACAGTAGCCAAAAACATTCAGTACTTC. Translating it yields CASSIRTVAKNIQYF. Variable domain in full (rest from reference TRBV19 and TRBJ2-4): DGGITQSPKYLFRKEGQNVTLSCEQNLNHDAMYWYRQDPGQGLRLIYYSQIVNDFQKGDIAEGYSVSREKKESFPLTVTSAQKNPTAFYLCASSIRTVAKNIQYFGAGTRLSVL.

This chain connects TRBV24-1 to TRBJ1-4, with 7 nucleotides matching TRBD1. The germline V gene has CDR1 KGHDR and CDR2 SFDVKD. The CDR3 runs to 15 residues. V shed 5 bases and J 5 bases; nucleotides not matched to a gene: 7. The DNA of the CDR3 is TGTGCCACCAGTGTAGGGGGCGCACAGAATGAAAAACTGTTTTTT. As protein: CATSVGGAQNEKLFF.

The chain joins TRBV5-4 to TRBJ2-7, with 12 bases matching TRBD2. CDR3 length equals 16 residues. V shed 4 bases, J shed 4 bases, and the junction held 9 bases outside the gene matches. CDR1 is SGHNT and CDR2 is YYREEE in the germline V gene (reference sequence). CDR3 DNA: TGTGCCAGCAGCCCGAGGACTAGCGGGATCTTATACGAGCAGTACTTC. This sequence encodes CASSPRTSGILYEQYF.

A few counts support this clone. The J gene is TRBJ1-1, the V gene TRBV12-3 or TRBV12-4; D is unresolved. The V gene lost 3 bases and the J gene lost 4 bases, with 6 bases spanning the gap. The CDR3 is 12 residues long. In DNA form, the CDR3 reads TGTGCCAGCAGTTTGTTCTTCACTGAAGCTTTCTTT. This translates into CASSLFFTEAFF.